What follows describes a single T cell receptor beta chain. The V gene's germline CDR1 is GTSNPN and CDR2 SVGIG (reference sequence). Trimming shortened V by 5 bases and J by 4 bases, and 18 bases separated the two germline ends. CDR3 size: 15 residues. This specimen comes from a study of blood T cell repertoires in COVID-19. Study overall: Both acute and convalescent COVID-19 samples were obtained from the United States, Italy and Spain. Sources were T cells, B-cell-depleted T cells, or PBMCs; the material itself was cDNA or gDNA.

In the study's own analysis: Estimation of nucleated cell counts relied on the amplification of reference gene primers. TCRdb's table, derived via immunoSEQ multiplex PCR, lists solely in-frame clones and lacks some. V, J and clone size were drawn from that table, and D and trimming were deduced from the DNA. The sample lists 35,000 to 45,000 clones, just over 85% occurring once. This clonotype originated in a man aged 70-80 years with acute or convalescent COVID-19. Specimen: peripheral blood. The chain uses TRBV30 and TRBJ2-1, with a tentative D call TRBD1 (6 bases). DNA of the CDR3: TGTGCCTGGGCCACCCCCGACAGGAATTACAATGAGCAGTTCTTC. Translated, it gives CAWATPDRNYNEQFF.